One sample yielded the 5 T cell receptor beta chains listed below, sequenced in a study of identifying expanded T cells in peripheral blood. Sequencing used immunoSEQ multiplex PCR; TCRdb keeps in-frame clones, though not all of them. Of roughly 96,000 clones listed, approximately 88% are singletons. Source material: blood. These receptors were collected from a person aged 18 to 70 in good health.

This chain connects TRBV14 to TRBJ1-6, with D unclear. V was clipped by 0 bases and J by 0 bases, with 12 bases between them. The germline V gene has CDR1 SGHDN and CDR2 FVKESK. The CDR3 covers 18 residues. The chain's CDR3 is CASSQDPRIGSYNSPLHF. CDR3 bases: TGTGCCAGCAGCCAAGATCCTCGAATAGGCTCCTATAATTCACCCCTCCACTTT. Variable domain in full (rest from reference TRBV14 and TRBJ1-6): EAGVTQFPSHSVIEKGQTVTLRCDPISGHDNLYWYRRVMGKEIKFLLHFVKESKQDESGMPNNRFLAERTGGTYSTLKVQPAELEDSGVYFCASSQDPRIGSYNSPLHFGNGTRLTVT.

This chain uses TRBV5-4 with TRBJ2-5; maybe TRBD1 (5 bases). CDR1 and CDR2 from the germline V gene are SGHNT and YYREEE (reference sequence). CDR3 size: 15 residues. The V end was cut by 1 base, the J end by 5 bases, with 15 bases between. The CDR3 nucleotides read TGTGCCAGCAGCTTGTTATCAGGAAAGGGGGAGACCCAGTACTTC. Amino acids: CASSLLSGKGETQYF.

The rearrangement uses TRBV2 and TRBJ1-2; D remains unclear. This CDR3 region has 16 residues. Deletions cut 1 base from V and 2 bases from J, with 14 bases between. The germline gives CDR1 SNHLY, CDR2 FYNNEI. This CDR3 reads CASSEVEQAKNYGYTF. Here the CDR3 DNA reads TGTGCCAGCAGTGAAGTAGAGCAGGCCAAGAACTATGGCTACACCTTC.

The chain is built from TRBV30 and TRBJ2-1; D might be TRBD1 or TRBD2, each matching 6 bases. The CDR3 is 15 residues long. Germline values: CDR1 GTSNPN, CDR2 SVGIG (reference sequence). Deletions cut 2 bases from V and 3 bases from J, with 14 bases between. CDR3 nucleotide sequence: TGTGCCTGGAGTTCAGACAGGAGGGGCTACAATGAGCAGTTCTTC. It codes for CAWSSDRRGYNEQFF.

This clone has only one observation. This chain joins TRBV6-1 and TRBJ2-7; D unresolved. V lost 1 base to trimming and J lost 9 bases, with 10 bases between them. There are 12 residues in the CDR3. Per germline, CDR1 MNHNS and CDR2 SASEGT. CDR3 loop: CASSEGIRRQYF. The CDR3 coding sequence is TGTGCCAGCAGTGAAGGGATACGAAGGCAGTACTTC.